This note documents a single TCR beta chain sequence. Its specificity is unknown. The sample belongs to a study of T cell responses to AZD1222 COVID-19 vaccine. Second-dose recipients at about 4 or about 12 weeks were treated as one pooled group. Sequencing used immunoSEQ multiplex PCR; TCRdb keeps in-frame clones, though not all of them. This table holds about 100,000 clones, about nine tenths found once. Regarding the study as a whole: Possibly, clonal diversity was underestimated; donors were largely white British and included more females. Increases in Spike-specific TCR breadth and depth were seen after two AZD1222 doses. Repertoire sampling occurred only after the peak T cell response.

CDR3 length: 15 amino acids. After removal of 5 bases from V and 8 bases from J, the junction contained 10 bases not matched to a gene. Germline CDR1 is LGHNA and CDR2 is YNFKEQ. This chain joins TRBV4-2 and TRBJ1-2; 11 positions match TRBD1. Here the sequenced sample was peripheral blood, taken 28 days after the second AZD1222 dose. The TCR comes from an adult who received the AZD1222 COVID-19 vaccine. The CDR3 DNA sequence: TGTGCCAGCAGCGCAGCCGGGACAGGGGGTTTAGGCTACACCTTC. Its protein is CASSAAGTGGLGYTF.